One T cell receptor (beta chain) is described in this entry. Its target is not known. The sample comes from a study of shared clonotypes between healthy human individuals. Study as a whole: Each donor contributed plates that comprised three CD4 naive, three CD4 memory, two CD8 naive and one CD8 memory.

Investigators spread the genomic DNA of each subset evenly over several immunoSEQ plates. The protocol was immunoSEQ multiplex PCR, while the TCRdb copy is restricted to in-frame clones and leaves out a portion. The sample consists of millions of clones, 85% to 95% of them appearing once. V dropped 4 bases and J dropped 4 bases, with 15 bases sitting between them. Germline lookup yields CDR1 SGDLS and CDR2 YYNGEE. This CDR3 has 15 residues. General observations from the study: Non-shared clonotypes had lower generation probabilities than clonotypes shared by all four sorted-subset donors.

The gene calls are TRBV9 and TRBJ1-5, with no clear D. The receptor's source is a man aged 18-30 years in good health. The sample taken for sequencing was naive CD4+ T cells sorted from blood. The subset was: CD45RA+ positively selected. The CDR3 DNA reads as TGTGCCAGCAGCCGAGACTGGGGAGGAAATCAGCCCCAGCATTTT. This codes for CASSRDWGGNQPQHF.